These 7 T cell receptor beta chains were all obtained from the same sample, sequenced in a study of cytomegalovirus exposure and HLA in healthy donors. Primers for the PCR totalled 60 Vbeta and 13 Jbeta. Only in-frame clones appear in the TCRdb table, and some are missing; sequencing was by immunoSEQ multiplex PCR. The sample has 150,000 to 200,000 clones, around 80% seen once. Material: PBMCs. These TCRs come from a woman aged 18-29 years in good health and CMV-seropositive.

The gene calls are TRBV7-2 and TRBJ1-5; 7 nucleotides match TRBD1. The CDR3 sequence is 13 residues long. Germline V gene lookup returns CDR1 SGHTA and CDR2 FQGNSA. V dropped 6 bases and J dropped 3; count of bases not matched to a gene: 2. As DNA, the CDR3 is TGTGCCAGCAGGGGACAGTTCAATCAGCCCCAGCATTTT. Protein: CASRGQFNQPQHF. Drawing the rest from reference TRBV7-2 and TRBJ1-5, the complete variable domain is GAGVSQSPSNKVTEKGKDVELRCDPISGHTALYWYRQSLGQGLEFLIYFQGNSAPDKSGLPSDRFSAERTGGSVSTLTIQRTQQEDSAVYLCASRGQFNQPQHFGDGTRLSIL.

V usage is TRBV11-2 and J usage is TRBJ2-5, with 9 bases lining up with TRBD2. Germline V gives CDR1 SGHAT, CDR2 FQNNGV. Trimming took 5 bases from V and 4 from J; bases not matched to a gene: 8. The CDR3 is made up of 15 amino acids. CDR3 in DNA: TGTGCCAGCAGCAGACGCGGGGGGGCGAGAGAGACCCAGTACTTC. This gives the protein CASSRRGGARETQYF. The full variable domain, with the rest looked up from reference TRBV11-2 and TRBJ2-5, is EAGVAQSPRYKIIEKRQSVAFWCNPISGHATLYWYQQILGQGPKLLIQFQNNGVVDDSQLPKDRFSAERLKGVDSTLKIQPAKLEDSAVYLCASSRRGGARETQYFGPGTRLLVL.

The chain links TRBV6-5 to TRBJ2-1; 7 nucleotides agree with TRBD1. The V gene's germline CDR1 is MNHEY and CDR2 SVGAGI. The V gene end was trimmed by 6 bases and the J gene end by 2 bases; junction bases not matched to a gene: 7. This CDR3 contains 15 residues. CDR3 residues: CASRITGEPYNEQFF. Written as DNA, the CDR3 is TGTGCCAGCAGGATTACAGGGGAACCCTACAATGAGCAGTTCTTC.

This clone was observed a handful of times. J is TRBJ2-6 and V is TRBV19; D perhaps matches TRBD1 (5 bases). The ends were cut back, 8 bases at V and 2 bases at J, with 7 bases in the middle. CDR1 and CDR2 (germline): LNHDA, SQIVND (reference sequence). This CDR3 comprises 13 residues. CDR3 DNA: TGTGCCAGTGCAGGGCCTGGGGCCAACGTCCTGACTTTC. Its translation is CASAGPGANVLTF.

The V call is TRBV11-3, the J call TRBJ2-3; 10 bases agree with TRBD1. V lost 8 bases to trimming and J lost 3 bases; unmatched junction nucleotides: 5. From germline, CDR1 is SGHNT and CDR2 YENEEA. The CDR3 covers 14 residues. The CDR3 DNA reads TGTGCCAGCCAAGGGACAGGGGAGACAGATACGCAGTATTTT. Its protein is CASQGTGETDTQYF.

The chain employs TRBV6-5 and TRBJ2-5, with a tentative D call TRBD2 (5 bases). Per germline, CDR1 MNHEY and CDR2 SVGAGI. The CDR3 has 13 amino acids. Trimming stripped 6 bases from V and 0 bases from J, with 8 bases between. This chain's CDR3 is CASRRTYQETQYF. The CDR3 DNA reads TGTGCCAGCAGGAGGACTTACCAAGAGACCCAGTACTTC.

This chain joins TRBV19 and TRBJ2-2, with 14 bases aligning to TRBD2. The CDR3 totals 15 residues. Looked up from germline, CDR1 is LNHDA and CDR2 is SQIVND (reference sequence). V shed 5 bases, J shed 6 bases, and the junction held 2 bases outside the gene matches. Here the CDR3 reads CASSGLAGGPGELFF. The CDR3 nucleotides read TGTGCCAGTAGTGGACTAGCGGGGGGCCCCGGGGAGCTGTTTTTT.